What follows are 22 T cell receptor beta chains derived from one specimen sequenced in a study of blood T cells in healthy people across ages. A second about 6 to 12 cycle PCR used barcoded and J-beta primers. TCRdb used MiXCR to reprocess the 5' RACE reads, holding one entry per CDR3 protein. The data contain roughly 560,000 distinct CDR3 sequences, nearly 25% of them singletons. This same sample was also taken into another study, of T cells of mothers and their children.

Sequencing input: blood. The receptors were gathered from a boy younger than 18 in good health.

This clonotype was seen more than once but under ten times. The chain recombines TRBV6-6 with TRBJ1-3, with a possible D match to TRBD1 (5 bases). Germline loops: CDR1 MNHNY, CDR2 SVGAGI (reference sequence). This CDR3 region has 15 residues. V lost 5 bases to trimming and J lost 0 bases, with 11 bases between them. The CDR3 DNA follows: TGTGCCAGCAGTAACCTGGGGGTCTCTGGAAACACCATATATTTT. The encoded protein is CASSNLGVSGNTIYF.

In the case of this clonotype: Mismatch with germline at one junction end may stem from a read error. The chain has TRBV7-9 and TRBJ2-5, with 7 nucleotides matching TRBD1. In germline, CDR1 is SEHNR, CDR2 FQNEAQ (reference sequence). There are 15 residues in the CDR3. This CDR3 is CASNLVYRGQETQYF. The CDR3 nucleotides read TGTGCCAGCAACTTAGTATACAGGGGTCAAGAGACCCAGTACTTC.

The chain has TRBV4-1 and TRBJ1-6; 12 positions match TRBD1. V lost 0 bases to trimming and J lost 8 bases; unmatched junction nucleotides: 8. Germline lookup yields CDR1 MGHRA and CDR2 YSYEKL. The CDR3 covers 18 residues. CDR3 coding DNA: TGCGCCAGCAGCCAAGATTACAGGGGACAGGGGGCGGATTCACCCCTCCACTTT. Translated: CASSQDYRGQGADSPLHF.

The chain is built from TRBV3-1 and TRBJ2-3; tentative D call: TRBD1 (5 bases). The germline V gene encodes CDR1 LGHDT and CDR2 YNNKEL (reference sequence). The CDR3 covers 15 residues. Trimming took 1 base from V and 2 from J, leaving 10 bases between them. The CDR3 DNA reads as TGTGCCAGCAGCCAAGGCCTAGGGGACACAGATACGCAGTATTTT. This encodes CASSQGLGDTDTQYF.

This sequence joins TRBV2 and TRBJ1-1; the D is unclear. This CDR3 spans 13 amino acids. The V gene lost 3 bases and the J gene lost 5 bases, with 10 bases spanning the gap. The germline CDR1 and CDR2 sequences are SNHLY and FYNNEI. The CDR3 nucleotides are TGTGCCAGCAGTGACCTGATGGGGACTGAAGCTTTCTTT. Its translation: CASSDLMGTEAFF.

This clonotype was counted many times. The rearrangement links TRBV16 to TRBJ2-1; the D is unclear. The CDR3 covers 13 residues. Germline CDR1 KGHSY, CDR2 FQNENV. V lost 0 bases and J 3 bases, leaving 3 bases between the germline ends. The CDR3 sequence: CASSQSGYNEQFF. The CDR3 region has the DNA TGTGCCAGCAGCCAATCGGGCTACAATGAGCAGTTCTTC.

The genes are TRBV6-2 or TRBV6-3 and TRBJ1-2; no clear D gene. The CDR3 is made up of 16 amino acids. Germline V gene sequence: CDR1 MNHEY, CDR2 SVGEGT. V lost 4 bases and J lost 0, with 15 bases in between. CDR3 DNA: TGTGCCAGCAGTTCGGCCAGTTTGGGTTCTAACTATGGCTACACCTTC. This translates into CASSSASLGSNYGYTF.

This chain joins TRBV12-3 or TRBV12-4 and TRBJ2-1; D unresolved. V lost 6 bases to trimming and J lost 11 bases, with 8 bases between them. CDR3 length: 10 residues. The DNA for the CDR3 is TGTGCCAGCAGCCTACGGAAGCAGTTCTTC. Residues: CASSLRKQFF.

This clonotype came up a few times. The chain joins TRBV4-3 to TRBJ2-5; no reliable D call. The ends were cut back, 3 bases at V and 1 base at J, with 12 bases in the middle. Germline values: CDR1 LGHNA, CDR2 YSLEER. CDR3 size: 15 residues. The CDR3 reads CASSQDPYSQETQYF. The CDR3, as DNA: TGCGCCAGCAGCCAGGATCCGTACAGCCAAGAGACCCAGTACTTC.

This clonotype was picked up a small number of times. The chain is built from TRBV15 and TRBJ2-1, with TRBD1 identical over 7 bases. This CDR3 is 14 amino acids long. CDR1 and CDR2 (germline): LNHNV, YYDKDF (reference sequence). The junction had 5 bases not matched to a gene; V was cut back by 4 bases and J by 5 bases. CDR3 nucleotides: TGTGCCACCAGCATGGGGACAGAGAACAATGAGCAGTTCTTC. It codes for CATSMGTENNEQFF.

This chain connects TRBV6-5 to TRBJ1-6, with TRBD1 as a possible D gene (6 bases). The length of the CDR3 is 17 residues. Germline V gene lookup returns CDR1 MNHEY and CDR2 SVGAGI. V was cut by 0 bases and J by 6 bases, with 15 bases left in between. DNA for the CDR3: TGTGCCAGCAGTTACTCCCCTCGACAGGTGGTTAATTCACCCCTCCACTTT. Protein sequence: CASSYSPRQVVNSPLHF.

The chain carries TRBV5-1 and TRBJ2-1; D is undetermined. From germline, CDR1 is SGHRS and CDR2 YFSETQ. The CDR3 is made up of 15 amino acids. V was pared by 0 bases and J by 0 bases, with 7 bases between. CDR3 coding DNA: TGCGCCAGCAGCTTGGCCGATCCCTCCTACAATGAGCAGTTCTTC. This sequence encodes CASSLADPSYNEQFF.

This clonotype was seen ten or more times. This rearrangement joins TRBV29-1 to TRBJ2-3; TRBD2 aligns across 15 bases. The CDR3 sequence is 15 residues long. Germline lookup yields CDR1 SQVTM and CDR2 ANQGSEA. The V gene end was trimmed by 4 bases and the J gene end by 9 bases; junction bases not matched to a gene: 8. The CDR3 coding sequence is TGCAGCGTTGCCGGACTAGCGGGAGGGAGAGGAACGCAGTATTTT. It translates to CSVAGLAGGRGTQYF.

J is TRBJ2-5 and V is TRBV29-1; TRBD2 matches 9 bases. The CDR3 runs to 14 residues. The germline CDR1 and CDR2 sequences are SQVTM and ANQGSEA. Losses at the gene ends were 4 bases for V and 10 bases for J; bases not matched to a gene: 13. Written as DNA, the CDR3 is TGCAGCGTTGTGCGTAGCGGGGGATCCCCCGACCAGTACTTC. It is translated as CSVVRSGGSPDQYF.

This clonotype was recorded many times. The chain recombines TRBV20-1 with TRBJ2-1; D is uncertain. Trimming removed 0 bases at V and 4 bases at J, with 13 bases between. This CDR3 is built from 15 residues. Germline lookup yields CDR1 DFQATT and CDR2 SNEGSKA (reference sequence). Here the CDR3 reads CSARDPSLSYNEQFF. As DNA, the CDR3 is TGCAGTGCTAGAGATCCATCTCTCTCGTACAATGAGCAGTTCTTC.

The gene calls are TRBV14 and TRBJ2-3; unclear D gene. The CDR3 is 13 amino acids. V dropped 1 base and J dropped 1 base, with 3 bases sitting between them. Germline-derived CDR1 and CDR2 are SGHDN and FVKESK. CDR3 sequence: CASSQARTDTQYF. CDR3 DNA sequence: TGTGCCAGCAGCCAAGCGCGCACAGATACGCAGTATTTT.

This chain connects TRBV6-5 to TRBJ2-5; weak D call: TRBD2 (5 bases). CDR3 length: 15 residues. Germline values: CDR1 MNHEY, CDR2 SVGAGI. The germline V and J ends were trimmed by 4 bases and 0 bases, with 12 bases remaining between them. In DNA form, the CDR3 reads TGTGCCAGCAGTTTCCACGGAGCGGACCAAGAGACCCAGTACTTC. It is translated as CASSFHGADQETQYF.

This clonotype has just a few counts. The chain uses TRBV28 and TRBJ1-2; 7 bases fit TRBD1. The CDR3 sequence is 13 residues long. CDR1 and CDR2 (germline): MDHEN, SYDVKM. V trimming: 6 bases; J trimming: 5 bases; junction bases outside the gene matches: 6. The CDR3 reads CASSEGQPYGYTF. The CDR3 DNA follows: TGTGCCAGCAGCGAGGGACAGCCTTATGGCTACACCTTC.

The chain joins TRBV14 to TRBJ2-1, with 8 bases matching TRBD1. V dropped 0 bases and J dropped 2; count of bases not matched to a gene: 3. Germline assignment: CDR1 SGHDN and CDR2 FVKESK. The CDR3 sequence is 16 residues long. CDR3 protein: CASSQEDRVPYNEQFF. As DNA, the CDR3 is TGTGCCAGCAGCCAAGAGGACAGGGTACCCTACAATGAGCAGTTCTTC.

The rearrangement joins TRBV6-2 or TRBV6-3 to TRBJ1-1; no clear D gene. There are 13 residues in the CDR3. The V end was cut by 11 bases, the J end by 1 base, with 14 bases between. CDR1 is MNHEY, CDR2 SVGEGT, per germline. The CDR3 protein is CAGSWGRNTEAFF. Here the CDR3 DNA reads TGTGCCGGATCTTGGGGTAGGAACACTGAAGCTTTCTTT.

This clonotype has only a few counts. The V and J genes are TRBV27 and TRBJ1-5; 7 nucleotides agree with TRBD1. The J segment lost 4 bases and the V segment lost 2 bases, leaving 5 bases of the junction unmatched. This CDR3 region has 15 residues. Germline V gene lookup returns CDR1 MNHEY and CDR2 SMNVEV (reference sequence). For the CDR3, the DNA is TGTGCCAGCAGTTTAAGAGACAGGGCTAATCAGCCCCAGCATTTT. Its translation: CASSLRDRANQPQHF.

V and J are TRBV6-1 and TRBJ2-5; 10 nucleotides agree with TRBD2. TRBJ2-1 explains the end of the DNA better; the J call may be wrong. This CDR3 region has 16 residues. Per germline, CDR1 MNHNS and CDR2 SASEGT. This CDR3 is CASSGPGTSEVNEQFF. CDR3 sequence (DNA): TGTGCCAGCAGTGGCCCCGGGACTAGCGAAGTCAATGAGCAGTTCTTC.